The clone carrying this TCR beta chain was picked up a small number of times. Its antigen is still unknown. This specimen belongs to a study of identical twins. Overall study findings and caveats: Low generation probability was overrepresented in out-of-frame alpha sequences shared by twins.

Germline V gene lookup returns CDR1 DFQATT and CDR2 SNEGSKA (reference sequence). The CDR3 is 17 residues long. Losses at the gene ends were 0 bases for V and 6 bases for J; bases not matched to a gene: 8. cDNA carried unique molecular identifiers, and a universal primer site was added by template switching. TCRdb re-derived calls from the 5' RACE reads in MiXCR, one entry per CDR3 protein. The sample has about 520,000 distinct CDR3 sequences, around 20% seen once. These data also formed part of another study, on T cells expressing NK-cell markers. That work adds: Seven of the eight sequenced donors were classified as HCMV-seropositive, and one was classified as seronegative. The HCMV specificity of the expanded NKG2C+ T cell clones stayed unresolved.

The source of this sequence is a woman aged 18-30 years in good health. The chain couples TRBV20-1 to TRBJ2-2, with 12 nucleotides matching TRBD2. Input material: CD4+ T cells sorted from blood. CDR3 DNA sequence: TGCAGTGCTAGAGATCTTAAGAGGACTAGCGGGGCCGGGGAGCTGTTTTTT. It codes for CSARDLKRTSGAGELFF.